Shown below are 19 T cell receptor beta chains from a single sample sequenced in a study of Graves' ophthalmopathy and Graves' hyperthyroidism. TCR beta CDR3 amplification used RNA transcripts. Following a first-round RT-PCR that used HTBI primers, a second-round multiplex PCR was carried out. TCRdb itself ran the multiplex PCR reads through MiXCR, one entry per CDR3 protein. This table holds roughly 480,000 distinct CDR3 sequences, around an eighth found once. The sample was blood. The receptors derive from a woman in her twenties or thirties with Graves' ophthalmopathy.

Many counts were recorded for this clonotype. The chain uses TRBV27 and TRBJ2-7; D might be TRBD2 (5 bases). V shed 5 bases and J shed 2 bases, with 10 bases lying between them. CDR3 length: 13 residues. Germline V gene sequence: CDR1 MNHEY, CDR2 SMNVEV (reference sequence). This chain's CDR3 is CASSKGSTYEQYF. CDR3 nucleotide sequence: TGTGCCAGCAGTAAAGGGAGTACCTACGAGCAGTACTTC.

The V call is TRBV6-5, the J call TRBJ2-2; 7 positions agree with TRBD1. This CDR3 region has 15 residues. V dropped 2 bases and J dropped 5; count of bases not matched to a gene: 5. Germline V gene sequence: CDR1 MNHEY, CDR2 SVGAGI. CDR3 residues: CASSYGSGGTGELFF. Here the CDR3 DNA reads TGTGCCAGCAGTTACGGGTCAGGGGGTACCGGGGAGCTGTTTTTT.

This clonotype has at least ten counts. The genes are TRBV6-1 and TRBJ2-7; 8 nucleotides line up with TRBD2. The V and J ends lost 6 bases and 2 bases, in that order; junction bases with no gene match: 6. This CDR3 is built from 14 residues. Germline V gene sequence: CDR1 MNHNS, CDR2 SASEGT. The DNA for the CDR3 is TGTGCCAGCAGAATAGCGGGACCCACCTACGAGCAGTACTTC. Residues: CASRIAGPTYEQYF.

This clonotype was observed a few times. The chain combines TRBV5-6 with TRBJ2-2, with TRBD2 as a possible D gene (7 bases). This CDR3 region has 13 residues. V gave up 2 bases and J gave up 9 bases, with 11 bases separating them. Germline CDR1 is SGHDT and CDR2 is YYEEEE. CDR3 sequence: CASSLARGRELFF. In DNA form, the CDR3 reads TGTGCCAGCAGCTTAGCGCGGGGGCGGGAGCTGTTTTTT.

This clonotype has at least ten counts. The V and J genes are TRBV12-3 or TRBV12-4 and TRBJ1-2; D possibly corresponds to TRBD1 (5 bases). V was cut by 3 bases and J by 10 bases, with 18 bases left in between. The CDR3 is made up of 14 amino acids. In nucleotides, the CDR3 is TGTGCCAGCAGTTTTAACCTAGGGGACCTGGTCTACACCTTC. Its protein product is CASSFNLGDLVYTF.

This clonotype was detected many times. The rearrangement joins TRBV2 to TRBJ1-5; 8 positions agree with TRBD1. Germline CDR1 and CDR2: SNHLY and FYNNEI. The CDR3 consists of 14 residues. The J segment lost 7 bases and the V segment lost 10 bases, leaving 12 bases of the junction unmatched. CDR3: CATGRTGGQQPQHF. CDR3 nucleotide sequence: TGTGCCACCGGCCGCACAGGGGGGCAACAGCCCCAGCATTTT. Supplemented by reference TRBV2 and TRBJ1-5, the full variable domain reads EPEVTQTPSHQVTQMGQEVILRCVPISNHLYFYWYRQILGQKVEFLVSFYNNEISEKSEIFDDQFSVERPDGSNFTLKIRSTKLEDSAMYFCATGRTGGQQPQHFGDGTRLSIL.

This clonotype was picked up many times. CDR3 residues: CASSEVGHVEELFF. CDR3 DNA: TGTGCCAGCAGTGAAGTAGGGCATGTCGAGGAGCTGTTTTTT. The chain uses TRBV6-1 and TRBJ2-2, with D unclear. Trimming left V 1 base short and J 10 bases short, with 13 bases between. This CDR3 is built from 14 residues. Germline V gene sequence: CDR1 MNHNS, CDR2 SASEGT.

Ten or more counts support this clonotype. The gene calls are TRBV18 and TRBJ1-1, with D possibly matching TRBD1 (6 bases). This CDR3 is 16 amino acids long. The V end lost 3 bases, the J end lost 5 bases, and 19 bases lay between the germline ends. Germline CDR1 and CDR2: KGHSH and LQKENI. This chain's CDR3 is CASSPRQGNVGTEAFF. CDR3 bases: TGTGCCAGCTCACCTAGGCAGGGGAACGTGGGGACTGAAGCTTTCTTT.

This clonotype was seen repeatedly, ten times or more. The chain is built from TRBV20-1 and TRBJ1-5; TRBD1 might be the D (5 bases). V was trimmed by 6 bases and J by 2 bases, leaving 20 bases between them. Germline V gives CDR1 DFQATT, CDR2 SNEGSKA (reference sequence). This CDR3 contains 16 residues. The CDR3 coding sequence is TGCAGTGCCTCGGGGCACCTTCGCTCCGGCAATCAGCCCCAGCATTTT. This translates into CSASGHLRSGNQPQHF.

A note on this clonotype: A much larger clone differs by one base, so this may be a read error. The chain carries TRBV4-1 and TRBJ2-5, with 9 bases that match TRBD2. Trimming at V came to 8 bases and at J to 3 bases, leaving 4 bases not matched to a gene. The CDR3 is made up of 13 amino acids. Per the germline V gene, CDR1 is MGHRA and CDR2 is YSYEKL. The CDR3 coding sequence is TGCGCCAGCGGGACTAGCAGAGAAGAGACCCAGTACTTC. Amino acid sequence: CASGTSREETQYF.

In this sample, this clonotype turned up many times. The rearrangement links TRBV7-9 to TRBJ2-7; D is unresolved. Germline V lookup: CDR1 SEHNR, CDR2 FQNEAQ (reference sequence). The CDR3 covers 13 residues. V was pared by 3 bases and J by 0 bases, with 6 bases between. The CDR3 sequence: CASSFDGSYEQYF. The CDR3 nucleotides are TGTGCCAGCAGCTTCGACGGCTCCTACGAGCAGTACTTC.

At least ten counts were recorded for this clonotype. V is TRBV20-1 and J is TRBJ2-5; D is tentatively TRBD1 or TRBD2 (5 bases each). The CDR3 length is 14 residues. From germline, CDR1 is DFQATT and CDR2 SNEGSKA (reference sequence). The V and J ends lost 3 bases and 2 bases respectively, with 13 bases between them. The CDR3 DNA sequence: TGCAGTGCTAGGGCAGGGACGTGGCAAGAGACCCAGTACTTC. Amino acids: CSARAGTWQETQYF.

This clonotype was observed many times. V gene TRBV5-1 combines with J gene TRBJ2-7, with 9 bases matching TRBD1. The CDR3 is made up of 17 amino acids. The V and J ends lost 0 bases and 7 bases, in that order; junction bases with no gene match: 14. CDR1 and CDR2 (germline): SGHRS, YFSETQ. CDR3 region: CASSLGGTGISAGEQYF. As DNA, the CDR3 is TGCGCCAGCAGCTTGGGAGGGACAGGGATTTCTGCGGGTGAGCAGTACTTC.

This clonotype came up many times. CDR3 sequence (DNA): TGTGCCAGCAGTGAAGGGGCTGAAGCTTTCTTT. Translation: CASSEGAEAFF. The rearrangement links TRBV6-1 to TRBJ1-1; no firm D call. Trimming left V 1 base short and J 6 bases short, with 3 bases between. The CDR3 is 11 amino acids. From germline, CDR1 is MNHNS and CDR2 SASEGT.

The V gene is TRBV12-3 or TRBV12-4, the J gene TRBJ1-1; D is possibly TRBD1 (5 bases). V lost 5 bases and J lost 1, with 17 bases in between. The CDR3 consists of 16 residues. Here the CDR3 reads CASSPLGPNRNTEAFF. The DNA of the CDR3 is TGTGCCAGCAGTCCTCTGGGGCCTAACAGGAACACTGAAGCTTTCTTT.

In its sample, this clonotype was seen many times. The V call is TRBV12-3 or TRBV12-4, the J call TRBJ2-7; 8 bases agree with TRBD1. The CDR3 loop spans 15 amino acids. Trimming at V came to 5 bases and at J to 6 bases, leaving 12 bases not matched to a gene. In DNA, the CDR3 is TGTGCCAGCAGTACCGTAGGGCAGGGGGCGGTCGAGCAGTACTTC. Its protein is CASSTVGQGAVEQYF.

This clonotype was recorded at least ten times. The J gene is TRBJ2-7, the V gene TRBV27; D ambiguous. The CDR3 length is 11 residues. V was pared by 8 bases and J by 4 bases, with 9 bases between. CDR1 is MNHEY, CDR2 SMNVEV, per germline (reference sequence). CDR3 loop: CASQSSYEQYF. CDR3 DNA sequence: TGTGCCAGCCAATCCTCTTACGAGCAGTACTTC.

This clonotype was counted at least ten times. This chain joins TRBV7-2 and TRBJ1-2; 9 bases align to TRBD1. This CDR3 contains 12 residues. Per the germline V gene, CDR1 is SGHTA and CDR2 is FQGNSA. V trimming: 5 bases; J trimming: 7 bases; junction bases outside the gene matches: 2. The CDR3 sequence: CASSKDRGGYTF. Here the CDR3 DNA reads TGTGCCAGCAGCAAGGACAGGGGTGGCTACACCTTC.

This chain links TRBV11-3 with TRBJ1-2; possible D gene TRBD1, 6 bases. Trimming stripped 5 bases from V and 5 bases from J, with 15 bases between. The CDR3 contains 14 residues. Germline values: CDR1 SGHNT, CDR2 YENEEA. The DNA of the CDR3 is TGTGCCAGCAGCCCAGAGACAGGCGGTTATGGCTACACCTTC. Protein sequence: CASSPETGGYGYTF.